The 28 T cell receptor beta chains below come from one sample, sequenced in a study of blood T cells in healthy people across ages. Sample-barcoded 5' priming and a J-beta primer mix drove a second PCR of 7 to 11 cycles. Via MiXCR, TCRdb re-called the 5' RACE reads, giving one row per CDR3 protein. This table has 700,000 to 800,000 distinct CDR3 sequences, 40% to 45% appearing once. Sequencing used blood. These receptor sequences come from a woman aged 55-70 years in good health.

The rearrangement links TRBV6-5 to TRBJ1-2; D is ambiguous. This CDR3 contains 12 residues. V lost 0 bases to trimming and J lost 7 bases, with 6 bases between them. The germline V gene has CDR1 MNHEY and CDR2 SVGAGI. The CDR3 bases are TGTGCCAGCAGTTACTCGGGAGTTGGCTACACCTTC. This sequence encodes CASSYSGVGYTF.

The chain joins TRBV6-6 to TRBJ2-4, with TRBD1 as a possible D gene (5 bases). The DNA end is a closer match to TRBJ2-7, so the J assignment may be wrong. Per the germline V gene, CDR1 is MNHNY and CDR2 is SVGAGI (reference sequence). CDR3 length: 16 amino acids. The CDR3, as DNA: TGTGCCAGCAGTTACTCGAGTGCCAGGGTGACTGGCGAGCAGTACTTC. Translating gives CASSYSSARVTGEQYF.

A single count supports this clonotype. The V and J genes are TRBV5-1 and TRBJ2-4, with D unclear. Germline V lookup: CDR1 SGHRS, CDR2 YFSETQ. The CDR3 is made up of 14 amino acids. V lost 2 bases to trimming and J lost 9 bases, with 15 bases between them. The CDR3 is CASSLASSLGIQYF. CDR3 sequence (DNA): TGCGCCAGCAGCTTAGCGTCAAGCCTGGGCATTCAGTACTTC.

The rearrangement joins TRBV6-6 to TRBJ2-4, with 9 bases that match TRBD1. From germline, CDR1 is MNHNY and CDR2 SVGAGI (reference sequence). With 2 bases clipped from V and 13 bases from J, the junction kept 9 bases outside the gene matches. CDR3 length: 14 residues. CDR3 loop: CASSYRGTGNEQYF. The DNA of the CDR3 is TGTGCCAGCAGTTACCGCGGGACAGGGAATGAGCAGTACTTC.

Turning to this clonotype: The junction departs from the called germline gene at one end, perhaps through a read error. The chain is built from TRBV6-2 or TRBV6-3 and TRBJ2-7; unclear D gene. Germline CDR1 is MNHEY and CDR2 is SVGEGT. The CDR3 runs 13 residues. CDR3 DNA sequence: TGTGCCAGCAGTTTCAAGAGCTCCTACGAGCGGTACTTC. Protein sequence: CASSFKSSYERYF.

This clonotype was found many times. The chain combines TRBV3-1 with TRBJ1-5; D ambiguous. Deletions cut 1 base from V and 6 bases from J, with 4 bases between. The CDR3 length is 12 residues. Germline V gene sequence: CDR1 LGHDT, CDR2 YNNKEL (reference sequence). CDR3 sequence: CASSQAGQPQHF. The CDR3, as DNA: TGTGCCAGCAGCCAAGCAGGTCAGCCCCAGCATTTT.

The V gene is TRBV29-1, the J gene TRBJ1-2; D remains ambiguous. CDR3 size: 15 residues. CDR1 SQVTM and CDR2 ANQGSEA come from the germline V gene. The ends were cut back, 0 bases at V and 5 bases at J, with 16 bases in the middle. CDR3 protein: CSVEDPPGGKYGYTF. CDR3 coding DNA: TGCAGCGTTGAAGATCCCCCAGGCGGGAAGTATGGCTACACCTTC. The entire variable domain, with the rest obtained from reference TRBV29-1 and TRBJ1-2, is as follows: SAVISQKPSRDICQRGTSLTIQCQVDSQVTMMFWYRQQPGQSLTLIATANQGSEATYESGFVIDKFPISRPNLTFSTLTVSNMSPEDSSIYLCSVEDPPGGKYGYTFGSGTRLTVV.

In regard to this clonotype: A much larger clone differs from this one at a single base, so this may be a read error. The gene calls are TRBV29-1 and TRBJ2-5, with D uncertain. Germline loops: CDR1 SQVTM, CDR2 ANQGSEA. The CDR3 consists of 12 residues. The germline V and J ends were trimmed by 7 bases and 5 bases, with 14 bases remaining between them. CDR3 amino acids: CSGTIMRETQYF. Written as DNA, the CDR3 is TGCAGCGGTACGATAATGAGGGAGACCCAGTACTTC.

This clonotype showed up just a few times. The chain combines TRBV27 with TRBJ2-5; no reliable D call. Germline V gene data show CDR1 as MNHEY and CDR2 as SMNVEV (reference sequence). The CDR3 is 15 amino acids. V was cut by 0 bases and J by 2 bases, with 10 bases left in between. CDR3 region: CASSLSYQLQETQYF. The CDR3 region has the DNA TGTGCCAGCAGTTTATCTTACCAGCTACAAGAGACCCAGTACTTC.

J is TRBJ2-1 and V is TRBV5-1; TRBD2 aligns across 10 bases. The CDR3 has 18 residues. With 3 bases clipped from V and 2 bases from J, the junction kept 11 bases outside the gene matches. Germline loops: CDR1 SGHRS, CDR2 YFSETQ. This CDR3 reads CASSSVGTSDPPYNEQFF. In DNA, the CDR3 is TGCGCCAGCAGCTCGGTGGGGACTAGCGATCCCCCCTACAATGAGCAGTTCTTC.

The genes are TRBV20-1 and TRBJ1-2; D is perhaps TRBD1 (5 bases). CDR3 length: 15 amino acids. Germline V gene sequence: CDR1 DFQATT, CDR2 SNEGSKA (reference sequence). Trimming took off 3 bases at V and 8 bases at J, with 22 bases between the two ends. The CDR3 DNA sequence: TGCAGTGCTAGGATAAGGGGACCACCCTTTCCGGGCTACACCTTC. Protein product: CSARIRGPPFPGYTF.

The CDR3 DNA sequence: TGTGCCAGCAGCCAAGTCCCGGGGAATCAGCCCCAGCATTTT. Encoded protein: CASSQVPGNQPQHF. V is TRBV3-1 and J is TRBJ1-5; D gene ambiguous. This CDR3 contains 14 residues. V gave up 1 base and J gave up 4 bases, with 8 bases separating them. CDR1 is LGHDT and CDR2 is YNNKEL in the germline V gene (reference sequence).

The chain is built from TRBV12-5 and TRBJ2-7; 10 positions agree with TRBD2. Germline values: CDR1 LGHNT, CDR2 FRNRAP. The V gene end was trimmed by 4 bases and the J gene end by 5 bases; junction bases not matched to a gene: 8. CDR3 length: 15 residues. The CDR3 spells CASGSDLAGVNEQYF. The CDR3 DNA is TGTGCTAGTGGTTCGGACCTAGCGGGAGTCAACGAGCAGTACTTC.

The CDR3 region is CASSQGATGFNEKLFF. As DNA, the CDR3 is TGTGCCAGCAGCCAAGGGGCGACAGGGTTTAATGAAAAACTGTTTTTT. The V call is TRBV3-1, the J call TRBJ1-4, with 7 bases identical to TRBD1. V lost 1 base to trimming and J lost 4 bases; unmatched junction nucleotides: 6. In germline, CDR1 is LGHDT, CDR2 YNNKEL (reference sequence). The length of the CDR3 is 16 residues.

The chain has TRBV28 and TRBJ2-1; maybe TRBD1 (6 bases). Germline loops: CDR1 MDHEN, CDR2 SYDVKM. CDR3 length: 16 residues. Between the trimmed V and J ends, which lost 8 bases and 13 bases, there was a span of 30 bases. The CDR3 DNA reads TGTGCCAGCGAAGAGTTTGGTAGGGGGAGCCAAGAGACCCAGTTCTTC. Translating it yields CASEEFGRGSQETQFF.

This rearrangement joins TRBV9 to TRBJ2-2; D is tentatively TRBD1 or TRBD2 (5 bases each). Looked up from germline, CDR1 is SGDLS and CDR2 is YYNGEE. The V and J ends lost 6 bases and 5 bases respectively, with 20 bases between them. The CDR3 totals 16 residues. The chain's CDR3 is CASTFCRDQGTGELFF. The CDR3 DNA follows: TGTGCCAGCACCTTTTGCCGGGACCAAGGGACCGGGGAGCTGTTTTTT.

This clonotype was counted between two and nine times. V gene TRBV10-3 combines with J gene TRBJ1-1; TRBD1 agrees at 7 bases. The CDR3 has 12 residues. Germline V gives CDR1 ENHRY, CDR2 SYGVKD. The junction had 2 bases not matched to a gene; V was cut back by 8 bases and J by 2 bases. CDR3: CAIWDRNTEAFF. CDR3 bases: TGTGCCATCTGGGACAGAAACACTGAAGCTTTCTTT.

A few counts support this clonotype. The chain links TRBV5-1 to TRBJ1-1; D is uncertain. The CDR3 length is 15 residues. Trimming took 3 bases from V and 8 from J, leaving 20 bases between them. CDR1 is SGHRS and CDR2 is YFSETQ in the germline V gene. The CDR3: CASSSPTLLTTEAFF. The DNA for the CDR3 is TGCGCCAGCAGCTCTCCTACCCTCTTGACAACCGAAGCTTTCTTT.

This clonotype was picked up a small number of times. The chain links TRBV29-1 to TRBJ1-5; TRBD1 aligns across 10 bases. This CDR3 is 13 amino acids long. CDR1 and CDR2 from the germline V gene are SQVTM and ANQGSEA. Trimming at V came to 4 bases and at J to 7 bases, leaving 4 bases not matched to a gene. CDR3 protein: CSVGQGAGQPQHF. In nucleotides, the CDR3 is TGCAGCGTTGGACAGGGGGCCGGGCAGCCCCAGCATTTT.

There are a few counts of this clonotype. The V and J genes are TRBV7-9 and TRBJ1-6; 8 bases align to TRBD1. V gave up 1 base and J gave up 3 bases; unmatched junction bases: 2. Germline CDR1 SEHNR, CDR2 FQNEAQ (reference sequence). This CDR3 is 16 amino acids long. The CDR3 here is CASSLVTGGYNSPLHF. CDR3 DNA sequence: TGTGCCAGCAGCTTAGTAACAGGGGGCTATAATTCACCCCTCCACTTT.

CDR3 nucleotides: TGTGCCAGCAGCTTGAACAGGGTGCGATCACCCCTCCACTTT. Residues: CASSLNRVRSPLHF. The rearrangement joins TRBV5-6 to TRBJ1-6; D is possibly TRBD1 (6 bases). The germline V gene encodes CDR1 SGHDT and CDR2 YYEEEE. V was clipped by 1 base and J by 10 bases, with 12 bases between them. The CDR3 extends over 14 amino acids. Complete variable domain (other parts from reference TRBV5-6 and TRBJ1-6): DAGVTQSPTHLIKTRGQQVTLRCSPKSGHDTVSWYQQALGQGPQFIFQYYEEEERQRGNFPDRFSGHQFPNYSSELNVNALLLGDSALYLCASSLNRVRSPLHFGNGTRLTVT.

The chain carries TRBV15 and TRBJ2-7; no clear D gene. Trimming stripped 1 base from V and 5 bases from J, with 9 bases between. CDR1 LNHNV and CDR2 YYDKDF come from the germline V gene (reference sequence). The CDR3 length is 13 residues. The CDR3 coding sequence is TGTGCCACCAGCAGAGTTGGTTTCGACGAGCAGTACTTC. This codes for CATSRVGFDEQYF.

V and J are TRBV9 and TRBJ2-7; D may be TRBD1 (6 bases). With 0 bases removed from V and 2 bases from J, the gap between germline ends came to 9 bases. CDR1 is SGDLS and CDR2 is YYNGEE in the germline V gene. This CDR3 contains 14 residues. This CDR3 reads CASSVDRAPYEQYF. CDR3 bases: TGTGCCAGCAGCGTAGACAGGGCCCCCTACGAGCAGTACTTC.

CDR3 loop: CASSLAPAGGEYEQYF. CDR3 DNA sequence: TGTGCCAGCAGCTTAGCACCAGCGGGAGGGGAATATGAGCAGTACTTC. The chain couples TRBV7-3 to TRBJ2-5, with 10 bases identical to TRBD2. V shed 2 bases and J 11 bases; nucleotides not matched to a gene: 14. The germline V gene has CDR1 SGHTA and CDR2 FQGTGA. The CDR3 sequence is 16 residues long.

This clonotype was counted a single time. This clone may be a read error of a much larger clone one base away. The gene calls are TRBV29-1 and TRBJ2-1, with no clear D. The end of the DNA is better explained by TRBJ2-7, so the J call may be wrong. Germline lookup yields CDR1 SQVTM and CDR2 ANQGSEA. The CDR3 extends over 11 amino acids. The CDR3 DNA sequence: TGCAGCGTTGAAAACTACAATGAGCAGTACTTC. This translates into CSVENYNEQYF.

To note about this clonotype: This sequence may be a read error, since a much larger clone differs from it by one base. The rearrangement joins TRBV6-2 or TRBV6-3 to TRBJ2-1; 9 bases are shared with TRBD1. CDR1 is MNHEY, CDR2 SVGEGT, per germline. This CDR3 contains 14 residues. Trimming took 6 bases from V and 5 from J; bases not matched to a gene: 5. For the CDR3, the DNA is TGTGCCAGCAGGTCAACAGGGGGCCACAATGAGCAGTTCTTC. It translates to CASRSTGGHNEQFF.

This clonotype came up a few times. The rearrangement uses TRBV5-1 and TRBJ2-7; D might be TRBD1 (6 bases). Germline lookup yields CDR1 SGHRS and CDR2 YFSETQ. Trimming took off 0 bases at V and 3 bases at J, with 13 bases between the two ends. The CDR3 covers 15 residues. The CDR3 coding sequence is TGCGCCAGCAGCTTGGTTCAGGGACATAACTACGAGCAGTACTTC. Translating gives CASSLVQGHNYEQYF.

The CDR3 nucleotides are TGTGCCAGCAGCAGGCTAGTAGGCTCCTACAATGAGCAGTTCTTC. Amino acids: CASSRLVGSYNEQFF. The V call is TRBV27, the J call TRBJ2-1; D is ambiguous. The CDR3 contains 15 residues. Germline V lookup: CDR1 MNHEY, CDR2 SMNVEV (reference sequence). V was shortened by 6 bases and J by 0 bases, with 12 bases between the two germline ends.